The clone carrying this T cell receptor (beta chain) was counted many times. Its antigen remains unidentified. This record belongs to a study of blood T cells in healthy people across ages. CDR1 is SGHTA, CDR2 FQGNSA, per germline. The CDR3 is made up of 16 amino acids. J gave up 7 bases and V 5 bases, and 13 bases lay outside the gene matches. Findings and caveats of the study: Diversity was higher, and naive CD4+ cells more numerous, in long-lived donors than in aged donors. Unknown donor CMV status possibly confounded expanded clonotype changes. Estimates of total diversity, which came from one million sequenced T cells, were considered to be underestimates.

Primers used in a second PCR of about 7 to 12 cycles were a sample-barcoded 5' primer and a J-beta primer mix. All cDNA molecules were each tagged by a template-switch adaptor with 12 random nucleotides. TCRdb recomputed calls from the 5' RACE reads with MiXCR, one row per CDR3 protein. The top ten clones hold around a quarter of a sample with roughly 830,000 distinct CDR3 sequences, approximately 59% of them seen once. The sequence derives from a man aged 25-45 years in good health. The sequenced sample was blood. The chain is built from TRBV7-2 and TRBJ1-2; 10 positions agree with TRBD1. CDR3 coding DNA: TGTGCCAGCAGCCCCGATCACTTCGACAGGGGGCCTGGCTACACCTTC. Residues: CASSPDHFDRGPGYTF. Full variable domain (outside the CDR3, taken from reference TRBV7-2 and TRBJ1-2): GAGVSQSPSNKVTEKGKDVELRCDPISGHTALYWYRQSLGQGLEFLIYFQGNSAPDKSGLPSDRFSAERTGGSVSTLTIQRTQQEDSAVYLCASSPDHFDRGPGYTFGSGTRLTVV.